This T cell receptor beta chain was retrieved from a study of blood T cells in healthy people across ages. Whole-study results and caveats: It was not possible, with unsorted PBMCs, to conclusively compare naive and antigen-experienced cells.

The CDR3 loop spans 13 amino acids. V was shortened by 5 bases and J by 0 bases, with 10 bases between the two germline ends. Germline CDR1 reads DFQATT; CDR2 reads SNEGSKA (reference sequence). The authors ran a second PCR of about 6 to 12 cycles using a sample-barcoded 5' primer and a J-beta primer mix. One entry per CDR3 protein results from TCRdb running MiXCR on the 5' RACE reads. This sample has about 1 million distinct CDR3 sequences; around 27% occur once, and the top ten carry about 0.69%. This clonotype was detected a few times. Antigen: not known. This sample was shared with a second study, whose subject was T cells of mothers and their children.

The rearrangement links TRBV20-1 to TRBJ1-1; a possible D gene is TRBD1 (5 bases). Sequencing was carried out using blood. This receptor was identified in a girl aged 2 to 9 in good health. CDR3 loop: CSAGGSMNTEAFF. For the CDR3, the DNA is TGCAGTGCTGGGGGGTCTATGAACACTGAAGCTTTCTTT.